The next 11 T cell receptor beta chains were all read from a single sample in a study of blood T cell repertoires in COVID-19. Clones were read by immunoSEQ multiplex PCR, and TCRdb kept only the in-frame ones, dropping some. The data hold some 220,000 clones, with about 88% observed a single time. The source material was peripheral blood. Receptors originate from a man between 50 and 59 years old who had recovered from COVID-19.

The chain carries TRBV27 and TRBJ1-6; TRBD1 aligns across 8 bases. Per the germline V gene, CDR1 is MNHEY and CDR2 is SMNVEV (reference sequence). Trimming removed 5 bases from V and 4 bases from J; junction bases left unmatched: 10. The CDR3 totals 17 residues. In nucleotides, the CDR3 is TGTGCCAGCAGTCTCCGACAGGGGCCTAAGTATAATTCACCCCTCCACTTT. This translates into CASSLRQGPKYNSPLHF.

CDR3 bases: TGTGCCAGCAGCTTGAGCGGGGCTGGGGCCAACGTCCTGACTTTC. Amino acids: CASSLSGAGANVLTF. The chain uses TRBV5-8 and TRBJ2-6; TRBD2 matches 7 bases. This CDR3 region has 15 residues. CDR1 and CDR2 (germline): SGHTS, YDEGEE. With V trimmed by 1 base and J by 2 bases, 0 bases remained unmatched.

In regard to this clone: One end of the junction is discordant with germline, which a read error may explain. The chain combines TRBV5-5 with TRBJ2-7, with D perhaps matching TRBD1 (5 bases). CDR3 length equals 14 residues. In germline, CDR1 is SGHKS, CDR2 YYEKEE (reference sequence). The DNA for the CDR3 is TGTGCCAGCAGCCCCGACCGGACACATCCTTACTCCAACTTC. As protein: CASSPDRTHPYSNF.

V gene TRBV5-1 combines with J gene TRBJ1-1; D call uncertain. This CDR3 is 14 amino acids long. Germline loops: CDR1 SGHRS, CDR2 YFSETQ. V was cut by 5 bases and J by 0 bases, with 11 bases left in between. CDR3 in amino acids: CASRNGVMNTEAFF. CDR3 coding DNA: TGCGCCAGCAGAAACGGAGTCATGAACACTGAAGCTTTCTTT. Full variable domain (missing parts from reference TRBV5-1 and TRBJ1-1): KAGVTQTPRYLIKTRGQQVTLSCSPISGHRSVSWYQQTPGQGLQFLFEYFSETQRNKGNFPGRFSGRQFSNSRSEMNVSTLELGDSALYLCASRNGVMNTEAFFGQGTRLTVV.

This clone came up a few times. The V gene is TRBV18, the J gene TRBJ1-3, with 7 bases aligning to TRBD1. CDR1 and CDR2 from the germline V gene are KGHSH and LQKENI. There are 14 residues in the CDR3. V lost 5 bases, J lost 4 bases, and 5 bases stayed unmatched. DNA for the CDR3: TGTGCCAGCTCAGAAACAGGGGCCGGAAACACCATATATTTT. This translates into CASSETGAGNTIYF.

The CDR3 DNA reads TGTGCCAGCAGTTTCAGGGGGCCGTACAATGAGCAGTTCTTC. Encoded protein: CASSFRGPYNEQFF. This sequence joins TRBV28 and TRBJ2-1, with TRBD1 matching 8 bases. V dropped 3 bases and J dropped 4; count of bases not matched to a gene: 2. Germline V gene data show CDR1 as MDHEN and CDR2 as SYDVKM. The CDR3 totals 14 residues.

The rearrangement links TRBV5-1 to TRBJ2-1; TRBD2 aligns across 7 bases. With 3 bases clipped from V and 4 bases from J, the junction kept 10 bases outside the gene matches. The CDR3 is made up of 16 amino acids. CDR1 SGHRS and CDR2 YFSETQ come from the germline V gene. The DNA for the CDR3 is TGCGCCAGCAGCTGGGGCCCCGGGAGGAGTTACAATGAGCAGTTCTTC. Translated: CASSWGPGRSYNEQFF. Full variable domain (outside the CDR3, taken from reference TRBV5-1 and TRBJ2-1): KAGVTQTPRYLIKTRGQQVTLSCSPISGHRSVSWYQQTPGQGLQFLFEYFSETQRNKGNFPGRFSGRQFSNSRSEMNVSTLELGDSALYLCASSWGPGRSYNEQFFGPGTRLTVL.

The chain is built from TRBV4-1 and TRBJ2-7; the match to TRBD1 covers 7 bases. Germline V CDR1 and CDR2: MGHRA, YSYEKL. The CDR3 totals 17 residues. V shed 0 bases and J 0 bases; nucleotides not matched to a gene: 8. The CDR3 here is CASSQDLGTASSYEQYF. DNA for the CDR3: TGCGCCAGCAGCCAAGACTTAGGGACAGCGAGCTCCTACGAGCAGTACTTC.

This chain connects TRBV28 to TRBJ1-6; D may be TRBD1 (6 bases). The germline V gene encodes CDR1 MDHEN and CDR2 SYDVKM. Trimming removed 5 bases from V and 5 bases from J, with 7 bases in between. The CDR3 length is 13 residues. The CDR3 DNA reads as TGTGCCAGCAGTGGACAGAATAATTCACCCCTCCACTTT. Its protein is CASSGQNNSPLHF. Looking up the rest from reference TRBV28 and TRBJ1-6 gives the full variable domain: DVKVTQSSRYLVKRTGEKVFLECVQDMDHENMFWYRQDPGLGLRLIYFSYDVKMKEKGDIPEGYSVSREKKERFSLILESASTNQTSMYLCASSGQNNSPLHFGNGTRLTVT.

The chain combines TRBV28 with TRBJ1-3, with 8 bases aligning to TRBD1. The junction had 3 bases not matched to a gene; V was cut back by 4 bases and J by 4 bases. The CDR3 contains 14 residues. The germline V gene encodes CDR1 MDHEN and CDR2 SYDVKM. CDR3 sequence reads: CASSSWDRGNTIYF. The CDR3 nucleotides read TGTGCCAGCAGTTCTTGGGACAGGGGAAACACCATATATTTT.

This clone has more than one count but fewer than ten. V gene TRBV7-2 combines with J gene TRBJ2-5; TRBD1 is a possible D gene (6 bases). The CDR3 loop spans 13 amino acids. Per the germline V gene, CDR1 is SGHTA and CDR2 is FQGNSA. V lost 4 bases and J lost 2, with 8 bases in between. The CDR3 sequence: CASSWTVQETQYF. CDR3 DNA: TGTGCCAGCAGCTGGACAGTACAAGAGACCCAGTACTTC.